This entry features one T cell receptor beta chain sequence. V shed 1 base and J shed 1 base, with 10 bases lying between them. The germline V gene encodes CDR1 MGHRA and CDR2 YSYEKL. The length of the CDR3 is 16 residues. The sample belongs to a study of T cell changes during pregnancy in multiple sclerosis. The table came from immunoSEQ multiplex PCR; TCRdb's copy has only in-frame clones and leaves some out. The repertoire holds tens of thousands of clones, around nine tenths seen once, with 5.3% in the top ten. Sample: CD8+ T cells from peripheral blood mononuclear cells, taken before pregnancy. The origin of this receptor is a female donor with multiple sclerosis, enrolled in a pregnancy study. The V gene is TRBV4-1, the J gene TRBJ2-2; D is possibly TRBD2 (6 bases). CDR3 coding DNA: TGCGCCAGCAGCCAAGGCGAAGCGGGGAACACCGGGGAGCTGTTTTTT. As protein: CASSQGEAGNTGELFF.